Each of the 24 T cell receptor beta chains below was sequenced from the same sample in a study of blood T cell repertoires in COVID-19 (dated by TCRdb to 2020 to 2022). The library was prepared using the immunoSEQ multiplex PCR assay. TCRdb provides this immuneACCESS table in a form limited to in-frame rearrangements. Some clones are lacking; in checked studies, under half of them reflect an unresolved V gene, and why the rest are absent is not known. The sample contains over 60,000 clones, 82% of them found a single time. The ten biggest clones cover more than 15% of the sample. Specimen: peripheral blood. The receptors come from a man older than 75 with active COVID-19.

The chain employs TRBV27 and TRBJ2-1, with 14 bases identical to TRBD2. Trimming cost V 6 bases and J 8 bases; bases outside gene matches: 6. This CDR3 is 15 amino acids long. Germline V gene data show CDR1 as MNHEY and CDR2 as SMNVEV (reference sequence). CDR3 protein: CASRGLAGAGYEQFF. CDR3 DNA: TGTGCCAGCAGGGGACTAGCGGGAGCGGGCTATGAGCAGTTCTTC.

The rearrangement joins TRBV6-5 to TRBJ1-5; D not resolved. The germline CDR1 and CDR2 sequences are MNHEY and SVGAGI. V gave up 6 bases and J gave up 1 base, with 10 bases separating them. This CDR3 has 14 amino acids. CDR3 residues: CASRPDTSNQPQHF. DNA for the CDR3: TGTGCCAGCAGACCAGACACGAGCAATCAGCCCCAGCATTTT.

This sequence joins TRBV5-6 and TRBJ2-1; D not certain. This CDR3 contains 15 residues. The V end lost 4 bases, the J end lost 5 bases, and 16 bases lay between the germline ends. CDR1 SGHDT and CDR2 YYEEEE come from the germline V gene. The CDR3 protein is CASSPSVWRHNEQFF. CDR3 nucleotide sequence: TGTGCCAGCAGCCCCTCAGTTTGGCGGCACAATGAGCAGTTCTTC.

J is TRBJ2-2 and V is TRBV7-3, with D possibly TRBD1 on 6 matching bases. This CDR3 spans 15 amino acids. Germline lookup yields CDR1 SGHTA and CDR2 FQGTGA. V lost 5 bases, J lost 1 base, and 11 bases lay in between. CDR3 bases: TGTGCCAGCAGCGGCCCGGGACAGAACACCGGGGAGCTGTTTTTT. Its translation: CASSGPGQNTGELFF.

This clone was counted between two and nine times. This chain links TRBV4-2 with TRBJ1-5, with 7 bases that match TRBD1. Germline assignment: CDR1 LGHNA and CDR2 YNFKEQ. The CDR3 sequence is 18 residues long. With V trimmed by 1 base and J by 0 bases, 9 bases remained unmatched. CDR3 bases: TGTGCCAGCAGCCAAGGAGGGACAGCCTCTCCTAGCAATCAGCCCCAGCATTTT. Its translation is CASSQGGTASPSNQPQHF.

The chain joins TRBV19 to TRBJ2-3; the match to TRBD2 covers 7 bases. Per germline, CDR1 LNHDA and CDR2 SQIVND (reference sequence). The V segment lost 3 bases and the J segment 4 bases; nucleotides outside the gene matches: 7. CDR3 length equals 15 residues. The CDR3 loop reads CASSMASGTPDTQYF. In DNA, the CDR3 is TGTGCCAGTAGTATGGCTAGCGGAACCCCAGATACGCAGTATTTT.

The chain combines TRBV11-2 with TRBJ2-7; 10 nucleotides line up with TRBD2. Trimming cost V 0 bases and J 5 bases; bases outside gene matches: 13. The CDR3 covers 18 residues. The germline V gene encodes CDR1 SGHAT and CDR2 FQNNGV. The CDR3 sequence is CASSLDRWLAGDGDEQYF. CDR3 nucleotide sequence: TGTGCCAGCAGCTTAGATCGATGGCTAGCGGGAGACGGCGACGAGCAGTACTTC.

The J gene is TRBJ1-1, the V gene TRBV9, with a possible D match to TRBD1 (6 bases). The CDR3 totals 16 residues. In germline, CDR1 is SGDLS, CDR2 YYNGEE. V shed 3 bases and J shed 7 bases, with 22 bases lying between them. The CDR3 loop is CASSGSQGQLRGEAFF. The CDR3 DNA follows: TGTGCCAGCAGCGGTAGCCAAGGACAGCTCAGGGGTGAAGCTTTCTTT.

The chain is built from TRBV18 and TRBJ1-1; D unclear. CDR1 is KGHSH and CDR2 is LQKENI in the germline V gene. Trimming removed 6 bases from V and 3 bases from J, with 17 bases in between. CDR3 length: 15 amino acids. As DNA, the CDR3 is TGTGCCAGCTCCCGTGTGCCGGGAAGGGACACTGAAGCTTTCTTT. This gives the protein CASSRVPGRDTEAFF.

V is TRBV10-3 and J is TRBJ1-2; 7 bases align to TRBD1. Germline V gene lookup returns CDR1 ENHRY and CDR2 SYGVKD. This CDR3 spans 16 amino acids. After removal of 0 bases from V and 5 bases from J, the junction contained 9 bases not matched to a gene. This CDR3 is CAISESIGGSTYGYTF. DNA for the CDR3: TGTGCCATCAGTGAGTCCATAGGGGGCTCAACTTATGGCTACACCTTC.

The chain has TRBV7-2 and TRBJ2-7; 8 nucleotides match TRBD1. V lost 3 bases, J lost 2 bases, and 3 bases stayed unmatched. Germline V gene lookup returns CDR1 SGHTA and CDR2 FQGNSA. The CDR3 is 14 amino acids. The CDR3 DNA reads TGTGCCAGCAGCTTCGCCAGGGGGCCCTACGAGCAGTACTTC. Protein: CASSFARGPYEQYF.

This clone is a singleton in its sample. The chain employs TRBV29-1 and TRBJ2-7, with 10 bases lining up with TRBD1. Unmatched junction bases numbered 6, after V lost 7 bases and J lost 3 bases. The CDR3 is 13 residues long. Germline V gene data show CDR1 as SQVTM and CDR2 as ANQGSEA. DNA of the CDR3: TGCAGCGCCAGGACAGGGGGACACTACGAGCAGTACTTC. This gives the protein CSARTGGHYEQYF.

This chain links TRBV19 with TRBJ2-7; possible D gene TRBD1, 5 bases. The CDR3 runs to 11 residues. CDR1 is LNHDA and CDR2 is SQIVND in the germline V gene (reference sequence). V was trimmed by 4 bases and J by 6 bases, leaving 7 bases between them. The CDR3 protein is CASSTGFEQYF. In DNA form, the CDR3 reads TGTGCCAGTAGTACAGGGTTCGAGCAGTACTTC.

The V gene is TRBV18, the J gene TRBJ2-6, with D possibly being TRBD1 (5 bases). Germline CDR1 reads KGHSH; CDR2 reads LQKENI. V lost 3 bases and J lost 1, with 13 bases in between. This CDR3 is 17 amino acids long. This chain's CDR3 is CASSPENQGSGANVLTF. CDR3 sequence (DNA): TGTGCCAGCTCACCGGAAAACCAGGGTTCTGGGGCCAACGTCCTGACTTTC.

The chain uses TRBV30 and TRBJ2-5, with a possible D match to TRBD2 (6 bases). The ends were cut back, 0 bases at V and 2 bases at J, with 7 bases in the middle. Germline-derived CDR1 and CDR2 are GTSNPN and SVGIG (reference sequence). The CDR3 extends over 13 amino acids. CDR3 coding DNA: TGTGCCTGGAGTGTAGGAGGGCAAGAGACCCAGTACTTC. It translates to CAWSVGGQETQYF.

The gene calls are TRBV19 and TRBJ1-1, with D perhaps matching TRBD1 (5 bases). The V end lost 5 bases, the J end lost 0 bases, and 10 bases lay between the germline ends. The CDR3 is made up of 14 amino acids. Germline CDR1 and CDR2: LNHDA and SQIVND (reference sequence). CDR3 protein: CASSPRVLNTEAFF. DNA for the CDR3: TGTGCCAGTAGTCCCAGGGTACTGAACACTGAAGCTTTCTTT.

This CDR3 reads CASTPDSYGYTF. CDR3 nucleotide sequence: TGTGCCAGCACCCCGGACAGCTATGGCTACACCTTC. The V call is TRBV6-6, the J call TRBJ1-2; TRBD1 is a possible D gene (6 bases). Trimming pared 7 bases from V and 4 bases from J, leaving 10 bases between. CDR3 length: 12 residues. CDR1 MNHNY and CDR2 SVGAGI come from the germline V gene (reference sequence).

V usage is TRBV7-9 and J usage is TRBJ1-5; 8 bases are a match to TRBD1. This CDR3 is 15 amino acids long. Trimming took 5 bases from V and 3 from J; bases not matched to a gene: 6. Germline values: CDR1 SEHNR, CDR2 FQNEAQ (reference sequence). In DNA form, the CDR3 reads TGTGCCAGCAGCCCGACGGACAGGGCCAATCAGCCCCAGCATTTT. It codes for CASSPTDRANQPQHF. The full variable domain, rest sourced from reference TRBV7-9 and TRBJ1-5, is DTGVSQNPRHKITKRGQNVTFRCDPISEHNRLYWYRQTLGQGPEFLTYFQNEAQLEKSRLLSDRFSAERPKGSFSTLEIQRTEQGDSAMYLCASSPTDRANQPQHFGDGTRLSIL.

The chain links TRBV7-9 to TRBJ1-1; 7 bases fit TRBD1. This CDR3 is 14 amino acids long. The germline V gene encodes CDR1 SEHNR and CDR2 FQNEAQ (reference sequence). With 5 bases clipped from V and 4 bases from J, the junction kept 7 bases outside the gene matches. CDR3 sequence reads: CASSQGGDGTEAFF. In DNA form, the CDR3 reads TGTGCCAGCAGCCAAGGGGGCGATGGCACTGAAGCTTTCTTT.

This rearrangement joins TRBV14 to TRBJ2-7; a possible D gene is TRBD1 (6 bases). V lost 4 bases and J 3 bases, leaving 10 bases between the germline ends. Germline V gene sequence: CDR1 SGHDN, CDR2 FVKESK. The CDR3 runs to 13 residues. The CDR3 reads CASSPLRGYEQYF. The CDR3 DNA is TGTGCCAGCAGCCCGCTCAGGGGCTACGAGCAGTACTTC.

This clone was seen once. CDR3 loop: CASSLGTTSTGENEQFF. The CDR3 nucleotides read TGTGCCAGCAGCTTAGGGACAACATCGACAGGGGAGAATGAGCAGTTCTTC. The genes are TRBV7-6 and TRBJ2-1; 8 bases are shared with TRBD1. The germline V gene encodes CDR1 SGHVS and CDR2 FNYEAQ. The CDR3 covers 17 residues. Trimming took 1 base from V and 7 from J; bases not matched to a gene: 12.

The chain couples TRBV5-1 to TRBJ2-7; 9 nucleotides match TRBD2. Per the germline V gene, CDR1 is SGHRS and CDR2 is YFSETQ. Trimming at V came to 0 bases and at J to 0 bases, leaving 4 bases not matched to a gene. There are 16 residues in the CDR3. CDR3: CASSLAGAGGSYEQYF. The CDR3 nucleotides are TGCGCCAGCAGCTTGGCCGGAGCGGGGGGCTCCTACGAGCAGTACTTC.

V is TRBV12-3 or TRBV12-4 and J is TRBJ2-3; tentatively, D is TRBD2 (6 bases). Trimming pared 7 bases from V and 7 bases from J, leaving 15 bases between. This CDR3 is 13 amino acids long. The CDR3 DNA reads TGTGCCAGCAAGACAAGCGGGTCTTATACGCAGTATTTT. Translation gives CASKTSGSYTQYF.

This clone was counted a single time. The V call is TRBV20-1, the J call TRBJ1-1; 9 positions match TRBD1. Per germline, CDR1 DFQATT and CDR2 SNEGSKA (reference sequence). The CDR3 has 15 residues. V lost 3 bases and J lost 2; bases outside the gene matches: 7. CDR3 sequence: CSASFPGQGNTEAFF. CDR3 bases: TGCAGTGCTAGTTTCCCGGGACAGGGAAACACTGAAGCTTTCTTT.